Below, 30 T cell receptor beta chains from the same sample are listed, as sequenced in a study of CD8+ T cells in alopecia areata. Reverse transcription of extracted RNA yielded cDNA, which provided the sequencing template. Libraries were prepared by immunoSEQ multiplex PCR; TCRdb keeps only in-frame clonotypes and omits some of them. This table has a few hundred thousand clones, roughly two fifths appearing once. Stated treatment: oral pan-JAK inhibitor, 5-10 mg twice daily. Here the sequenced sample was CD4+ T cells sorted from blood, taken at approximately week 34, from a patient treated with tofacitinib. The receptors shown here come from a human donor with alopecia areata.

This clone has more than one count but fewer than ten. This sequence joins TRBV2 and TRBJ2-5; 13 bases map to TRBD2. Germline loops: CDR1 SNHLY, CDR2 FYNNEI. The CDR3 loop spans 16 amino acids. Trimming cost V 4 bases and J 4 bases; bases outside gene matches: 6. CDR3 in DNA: TGTGCCAGCAGTGGGACTAGCGGGAGCGGTGTAGAGACCCAGTACTTC. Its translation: CASSGTSGSGVETQYF.

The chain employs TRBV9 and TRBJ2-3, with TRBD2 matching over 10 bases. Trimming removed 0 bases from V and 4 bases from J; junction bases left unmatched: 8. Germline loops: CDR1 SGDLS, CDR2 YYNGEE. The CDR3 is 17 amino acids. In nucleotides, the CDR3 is TGTGCCAGCAGCGTAGGACGGAGCGGGAGGGCTTCAGATACGCAGTATTTT. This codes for CASSVGRSGRASDTQYF.

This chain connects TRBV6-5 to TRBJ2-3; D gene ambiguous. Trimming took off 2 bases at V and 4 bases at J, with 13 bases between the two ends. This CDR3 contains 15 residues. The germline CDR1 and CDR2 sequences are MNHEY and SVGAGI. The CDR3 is CASSYRSVPPDTQYF. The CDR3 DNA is TGTGCCAGCAGTTACAGGAGCGTTCCCCCAGATACGCAGTATTTT.

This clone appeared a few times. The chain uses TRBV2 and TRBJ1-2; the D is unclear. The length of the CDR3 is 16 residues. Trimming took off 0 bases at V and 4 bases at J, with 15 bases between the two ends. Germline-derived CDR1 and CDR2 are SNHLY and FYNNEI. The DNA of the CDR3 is TGTGCCAGCAGTGAAGCACTTCGGCGGACGGGCTATGGCTACACCTTC. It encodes CASSEALRRTGYGYTF.

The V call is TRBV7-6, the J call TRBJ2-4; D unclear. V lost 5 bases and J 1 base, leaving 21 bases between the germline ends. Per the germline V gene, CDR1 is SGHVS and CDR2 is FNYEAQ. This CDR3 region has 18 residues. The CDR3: CASSPGGPSGRAKNIQYF. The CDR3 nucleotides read TGTGCCAGCAGCCCCGGTGGACCTTCAGGCAGGGCCAAAAACATTCAGTACTTC.

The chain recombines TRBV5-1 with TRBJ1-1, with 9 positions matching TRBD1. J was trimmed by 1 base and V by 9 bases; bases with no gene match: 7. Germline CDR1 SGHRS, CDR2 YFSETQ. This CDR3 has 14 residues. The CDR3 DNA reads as TGCGCCACCAAAAGACAGGGGGAGAACACTGAAGCTTTCTTT. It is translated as CATKRQGENTEAFF.

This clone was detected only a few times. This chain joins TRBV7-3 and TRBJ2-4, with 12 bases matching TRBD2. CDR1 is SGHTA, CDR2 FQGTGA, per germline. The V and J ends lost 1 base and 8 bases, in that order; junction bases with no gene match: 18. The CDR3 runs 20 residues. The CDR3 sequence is CASSLKGGRLAGGARDIQYF. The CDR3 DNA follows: TGTGCCAGCAGCTTAAAGGGAGGAAGGCTAGCGGGAGGGGCCAGAGACATTCAGTACTTC.

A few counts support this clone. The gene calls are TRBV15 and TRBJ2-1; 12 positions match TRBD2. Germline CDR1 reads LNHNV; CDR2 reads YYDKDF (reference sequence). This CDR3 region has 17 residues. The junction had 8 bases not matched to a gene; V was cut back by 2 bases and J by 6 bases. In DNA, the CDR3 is TGTGCCACCAGCAGAACCATTGGGGGACTAGCGGGCAATGAGCAGTTCTTC. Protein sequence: CATSRTIGGLAGNEQFF. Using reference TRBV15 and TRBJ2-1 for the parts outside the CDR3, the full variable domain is DAMVIQNPRYQVTQFGKPVTLSCSQTLNHNVMYWYQQKSSQAPKLLFHYYDKDFNNEADTPDNFQSRRPNTSFCFLDIRSPGLGDTAMYLCATSRTIGGLAGNEQFFGPGTRLTVL.

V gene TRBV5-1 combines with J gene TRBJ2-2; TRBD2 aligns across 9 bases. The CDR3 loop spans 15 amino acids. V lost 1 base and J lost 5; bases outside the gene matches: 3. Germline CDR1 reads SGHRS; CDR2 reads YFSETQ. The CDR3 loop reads CASSLRTSETGELFF. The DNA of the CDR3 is TGCGCCAGCAGCTTGAGGACTAGCGAGACCGGGGAGCTGTTTTTT.

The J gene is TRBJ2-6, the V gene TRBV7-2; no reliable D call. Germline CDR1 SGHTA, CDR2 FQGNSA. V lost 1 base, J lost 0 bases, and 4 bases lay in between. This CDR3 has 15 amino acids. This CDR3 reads CASSLVGSGANVLTF. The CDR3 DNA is TGTGCCAGCAGCTTAGTTGGCTCTGGGGCCAACGTCCTGACTTTC.

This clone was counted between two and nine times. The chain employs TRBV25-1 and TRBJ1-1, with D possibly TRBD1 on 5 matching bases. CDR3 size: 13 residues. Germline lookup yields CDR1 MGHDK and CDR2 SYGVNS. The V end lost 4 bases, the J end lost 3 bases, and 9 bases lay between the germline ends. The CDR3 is CASSAQDYTEAFF. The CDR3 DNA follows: TGTGCCAGCAGTGCACAGGATTACACTGAAGCTTTCTTT.

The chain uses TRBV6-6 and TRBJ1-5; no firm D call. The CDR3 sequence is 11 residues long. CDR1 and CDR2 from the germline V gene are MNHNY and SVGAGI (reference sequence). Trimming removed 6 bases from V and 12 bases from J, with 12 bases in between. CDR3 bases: TGTGCCAGCAGCCTAGATTTAAACCAGCATTTT. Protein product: CASSLDLNQHF.

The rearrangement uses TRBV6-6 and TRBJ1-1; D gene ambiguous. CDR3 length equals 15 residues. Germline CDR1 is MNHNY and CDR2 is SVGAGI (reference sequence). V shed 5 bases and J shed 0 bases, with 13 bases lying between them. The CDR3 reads CASSPRLDLNTEAFF. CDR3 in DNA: TGTGCCAGCAGTCCCCGGTTAGATCTGAACACTGAAGCTTTCTTT.

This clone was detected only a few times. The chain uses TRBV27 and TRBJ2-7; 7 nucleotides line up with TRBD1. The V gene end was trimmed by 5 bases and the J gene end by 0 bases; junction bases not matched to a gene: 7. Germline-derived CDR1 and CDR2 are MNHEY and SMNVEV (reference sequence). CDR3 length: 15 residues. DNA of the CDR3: TGTGCCAGCAGTGTTCGACAGGGCCTCTCCTACGAGCAGTACTTC. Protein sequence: CASSVRQGLSYEQYF.

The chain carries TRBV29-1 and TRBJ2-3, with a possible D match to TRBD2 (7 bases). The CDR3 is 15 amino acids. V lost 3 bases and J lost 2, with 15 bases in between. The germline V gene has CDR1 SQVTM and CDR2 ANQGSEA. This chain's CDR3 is CSVDRVGGATDTQYF. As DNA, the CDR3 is TGCAGCGTTGATAGGGTGGGGGGGGCCACAGATACGCAGTATTTT.

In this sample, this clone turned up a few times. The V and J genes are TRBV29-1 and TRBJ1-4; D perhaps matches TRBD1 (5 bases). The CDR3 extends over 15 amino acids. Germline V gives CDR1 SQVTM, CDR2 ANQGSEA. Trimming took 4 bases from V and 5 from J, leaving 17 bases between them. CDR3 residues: CSVVPLGGSNEKLFF. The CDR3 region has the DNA TGCAGCGTTGTTCCACTGGGGGGTTCGAATGAAAAACTGTTTTTT.

The CDR3 sequence: CASGFQSSEQYF. Written as DNA, the CDR3 is TGTGCTAGTGGTTTCCAAAGTTCCGAGCAGTACTTC. The gene calls are TRBV12-5 and TRBJ2-7; no definite D call. CDR1 LGHNT and CDR2 FRNRAP come from the germline V gene. The CDR3 runs 12 residues. The V and J ends lost 3 bases and 6 bases respectively, with 9 bases between them.

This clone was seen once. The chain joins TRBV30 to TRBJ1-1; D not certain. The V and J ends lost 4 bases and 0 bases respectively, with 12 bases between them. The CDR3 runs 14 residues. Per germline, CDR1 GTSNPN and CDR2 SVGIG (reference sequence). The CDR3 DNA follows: TGTGCCTGGACTCCCGGGCCTCTGAACACTGAAGCTTTCTTT. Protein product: CAWTPGPLNTEAFF.

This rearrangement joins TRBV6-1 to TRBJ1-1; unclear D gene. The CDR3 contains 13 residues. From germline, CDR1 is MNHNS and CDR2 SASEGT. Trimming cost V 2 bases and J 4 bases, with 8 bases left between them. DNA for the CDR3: TGTGCCAGCAGTGAATCCCCTGGCACTGAAGCTTTCTTT. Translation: CASSESPGTEAFF.

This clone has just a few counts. The CDR3 reads CSVEDWTSGGNTDTQYF. The CDR3 bases are TGCAGCGTTGAAGATTGGACTAGCGGGGGAAACACAGATACGCAGTATTTT. The chain recombines TRBV29-1 with TRBJ2-3; 13 bases line up with TRBD2. The length of the CDR3 is 17 residues. From germline, CDR1 is SQVTM and CDR2 ANQGSEA. The V and J ends lost 0 bases and 2 bases, in that order; junction bases with no gene match: 5.

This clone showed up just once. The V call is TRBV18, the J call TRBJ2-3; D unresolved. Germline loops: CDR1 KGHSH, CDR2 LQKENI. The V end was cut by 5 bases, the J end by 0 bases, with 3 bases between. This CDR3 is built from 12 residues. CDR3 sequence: CASSASTDTQYF. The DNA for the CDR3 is TGTGCCAGCTCAGCAAGCACAGATACGCAGTATTTT.

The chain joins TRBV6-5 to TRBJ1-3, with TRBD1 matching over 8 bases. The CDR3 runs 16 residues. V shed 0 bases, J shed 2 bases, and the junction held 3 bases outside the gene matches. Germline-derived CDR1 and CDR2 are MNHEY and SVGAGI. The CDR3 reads CASSYSRTGTGNTIYF. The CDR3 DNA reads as TGTGCCAGCAGTTACTCCCGGACAGGGACTGGAAACACCATATATTTT.

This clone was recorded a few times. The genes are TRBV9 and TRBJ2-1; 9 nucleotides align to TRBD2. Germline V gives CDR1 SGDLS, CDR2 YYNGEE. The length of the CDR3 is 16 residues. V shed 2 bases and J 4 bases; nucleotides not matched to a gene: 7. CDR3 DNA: TGTGCCAGCAGCGTGAGGGCTAGCGGGGCTTACAATGAGCAGTTCTTC. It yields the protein CASSVRASGAYNEQFF.

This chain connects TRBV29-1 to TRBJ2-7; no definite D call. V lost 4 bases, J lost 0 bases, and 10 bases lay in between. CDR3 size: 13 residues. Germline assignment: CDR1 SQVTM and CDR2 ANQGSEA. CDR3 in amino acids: CSVVLKSSYEQYF. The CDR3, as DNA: TGCAGCGTTGTGCTTAAAAGCTCCTACGAGCAGTACTTC.

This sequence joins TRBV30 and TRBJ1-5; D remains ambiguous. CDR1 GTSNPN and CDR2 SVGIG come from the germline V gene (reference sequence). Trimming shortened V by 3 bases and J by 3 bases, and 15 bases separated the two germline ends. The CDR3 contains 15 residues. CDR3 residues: CAWSQRRELNQPQHF. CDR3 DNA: TGTGCCTGGAGCCAAAGGAGGGAGCTCAATCAGCCCCAGCATTTT.

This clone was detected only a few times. In DNA form, the CDR3 reads TGTGCCAGCAGCTTAGCGACAGGGAGCACTGAAGCTTTCTTT. As protein: CASSLATGSTEAFF. J is TRBJ1-1 and V is TRBV7-9, with 7 bases lining up with TRBD1. Looked up from germline, CDR1 is SEHNR and CDR2 is FQNEAQ (reference sequence). The V segment lost 0 bases and the J segment 4 bases; nucleotides outside the gene matches: 2. CDR3 length: 14 residues.

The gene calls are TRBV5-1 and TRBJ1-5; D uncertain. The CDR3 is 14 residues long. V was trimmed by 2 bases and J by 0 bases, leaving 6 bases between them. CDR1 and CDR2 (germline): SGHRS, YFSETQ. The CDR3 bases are TGCGCCAGCAGCTTCGAGGGTAGCAATCAGCCCCAGCATTTT. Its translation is CASSFEGSNQPQHF.

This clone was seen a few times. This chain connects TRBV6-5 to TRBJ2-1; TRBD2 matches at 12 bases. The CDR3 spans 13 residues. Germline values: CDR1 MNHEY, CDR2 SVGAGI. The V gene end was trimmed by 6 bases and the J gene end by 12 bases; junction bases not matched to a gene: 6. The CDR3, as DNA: TGTGCCAGCAGCCCAGGACTAGCGGGACGGCAGTTCTTC. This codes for CASSPGLAGRQFF.

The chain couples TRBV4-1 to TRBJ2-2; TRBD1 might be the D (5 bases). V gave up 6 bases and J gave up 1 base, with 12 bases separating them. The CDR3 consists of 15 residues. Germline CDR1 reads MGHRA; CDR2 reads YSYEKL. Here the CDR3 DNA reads TGCGCCAGCAGAGCAGGGTTCGAGAACACCGGGGAGCTGTTTTTT. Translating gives CASRAGFENTGELFF.

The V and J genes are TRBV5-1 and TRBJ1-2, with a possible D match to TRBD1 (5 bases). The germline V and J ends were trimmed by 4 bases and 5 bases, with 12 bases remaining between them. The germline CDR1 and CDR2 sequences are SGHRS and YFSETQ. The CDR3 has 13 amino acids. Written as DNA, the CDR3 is TGCGCCAGCAGCCATGACAGACAGTATGGCTACACCTTC. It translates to CASSHDRQYGYTF. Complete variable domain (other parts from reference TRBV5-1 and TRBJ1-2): KAGVTQTPRYLIKTRGQQVTLSCSPISGHRSVSWYQQTPGQGLQFLFEYFSETQRNKGNFPGRFSGRQFSNSRSEMNVSTLELGDSALYLCASSHDRQYGYTFGSGTRLTVV.